The rows below give T cell receptor beta chains drawn from one sample of a study of molecular identifiers for immune sequencing clone quantification. TCRdb independently ran MiXCR on the PCR reads; one entry per CDR3 protein. This repertoire shows over 90,000 distinct CDR3 sequences, about 35% found once; its top ten account for roughly 9.7%. Specimen: naive CD8+ T cells from blood, with Jurkat cell RNA spiked in. All receptors derive from a human donor in good health. Some libraries in this study had Jurkat cell RNA spiked in. Both conserved end residues are part of each CDR3. D genes are given only for firm matches. The listing skips clone size in some rows; elsewhere it reads once, few, many or a size class.

j_call: TRBJ2-5; d_call: TRBD2; v_call: TRBV28; clone_size: NA; cdr3_nt: TGTGCCAGCAGTTTATCCCCCGGACTAGCGGGGGAGACCCAGTACTTC; cdr3_aa: CASSLSPGLAGETQYF
j_call: TRBJ2-7; d_call: TRBD2; v_call: TRBV13; clone_size: NA; cdr3_nt: TGTGCCAGCAGCTCGGGACTAACCTACGAGCAGTACTTC; cdr3_aa: CASSSGLTYEQYF
j_call: TRBJ2-5; d_call: TRBD2; v_call: TRBV10-1; clone_size: few; cdr3_nt: TGCGCCAGCAGTGACCAGGGACTAGCGGGAGGGGAAGAGACCCAGTACTTC; cdr3_aa: CASSDQGLAGGEETQYF
j_call: TRBJ2-1; d_call: NA; v_call: TRBV7-2; clone_size: NA; cdr3_nt: TGTGCCAGCAGCTTAATTGGCGGAACCTACAATGAGCAGTTCTTC; cdr3_aa: CASSLIGGTYNEQFF
j_call: TRBJ2-1; d_call: TRBD2; v_call: TRBV7-8; clone_size: many; cdr3_nt: TGTGCCAGCAGTTTTCCGGCGGGAGTCTACAATGAGCAGTTCTTC; cdr3_aa: CASSFPAGVYNEQFF
j_call: TRBJ2-5; d_call: TRBD1; v_call: TRBV11-2; clone_size: few; cdr3_nt: TGTGCCAGCAGCCTCGGGACAGAGGTTCCGGAGACCCAGTACTTC; cdr3_aa: CASSLGTEVPETQYF
j_call: TRBJ2-3; d_call: NA; v_call: TRBV12-3/TRBV12-4; clone_size: NA; cdr3_nt: TGTGCCAGCAGCCCTGGGACCGCGGATAGCACAGATACGCAGTATTTT; cdr3_aa: CASSPGTADSTDTQYF
j_call: TRBJ2-2; d_call: TRBD1; v_call: TRBV7-9; clone_size: NA; cdr3_nt: TGTGCCAGCAGCTTAGCCCTAGGGGGCTTCGCCGGGGAGCTGTTTTTT; cdr3_aa: CASSLALGGFAGELFF
j_call: TRBJ2-7; d_call: NA; v_call: TRBV20-1; clone_size: few; cdr3_nt: TGCAGTGCGGACCCCCTGATGGGGGGCGCGGTCAACGAGCAGTACTTC; cdr3_aa: CSADPLMGGAVNEQYF
j_call: TRBJ2-3; d_call: TRBD2; v_call: TRBV28; clone_size: NA; cdr3_nt: TGTGCCAGCAGTCCAAAGCGGGAGCGGGATACGCAGTATTTT; cdr3_aa: CASSPKRERDTQYF
j_call: TRBJ2-1; d_call: NA; v_call: TRBV29-1; clone_size: few; cdr3_nt: TGCAGCGTTGAATCCTGGGGTAAGAATGAGCAGTTCTTC; cdr3_aa: CSVESWGKNEQFF
j_call: TRBJ2-3; d_call: TRBD1; v_call: TRBV27; clone_size: once; cdr3_nt: TGTGCCAGCACCCACTTGACAGGGGGCACAGATACGCGGTATTTT; cdr3_aa: CASTHLTGGTDTRYF
j_call: TRBJ2-3; d_call: TRBD2; v_call: TRBV27; clone_size: few; cdr3_nt: TGTGCCAGCAGTTCTTTTTTGGCGGGAGTCACAGATACGCAGTATTTT; cdr3_aa: CASSSFLAGVTDTQYF
j_call: TRBJ2-2; d_call: NA; v_call: TRBV12-3/TRBV12-4; clone_size: NA; cdr3_nt: TGTGCCAGCAGTTTAAAGAAGAACACCGGGGAGCTGTTTTTT; cdr3_aa: CASSLKKNTGELFF
j_call: TRBJ2-7; d_call: NA; v_call: TRBV5-3; clone_size: NA; cdr3_nt: TGTGCCAGCAGCTTGGGCCGGGACCTCCGATTTCAGGAGCAGTACTTC; cdr3_aa: CASSLGRDLRFQEQYF
j_call: TRBJ2-3; d_call: NA; v_call: TRBV11-2; clone_size: NA; cdr3_nt: TGTGCCAGCAGCCACGGACGGGGGGCGAGCACAGATACGCAGTATTTT; cdr3_aa: CASSHGRGASTDTQYF
j_call: TRBJ2-3; d_call: TRBD2; v_call: TRBV5-1; clone_size: NA; cdr3_nt: TGCGCCAGCAGCATCGGACTAGCGGGAGGGGGAGATTCGCAGTATTTT; cdr3_aa: CASSIGLAGGGDSQYF
j_call: TRBJ1-1; d_call: NA; v_call: TRBV15; clone_size: NA; cdr3_nt: TGTGCCACCAGCAGAGAAGGCACTGAAGCTTTCTTT; cdr3_aa: CATSREGTEAFF
j_call: TRBJ2-5; d_call: TRBD2; v_call: TRBV2; clone_size: NA; cdr3_nt: TGTGCCAGAGGACTAGCGGACCAAGAGACCCAGTACTTC; cdr3_aa: CARGLADQETQYF
j_call: TRBJ2-7; d_call: NA; v_call: TRBV11-2; clone_size: many; cdr3_nt: TGTGCCAGCAGCTTAGGGGTCGGCGAGCAGTACTTC; cdr3_aa: CASSLGVGEQYF
j_call: TRBJ2-7; d_call: TRBD2; v_call: TRBV9; clone_size: NA; cdr3_nt: TGTGCCAGCAGCGGCCTAGCGGGGCCCTCCTACGAGCAGTACTTC; cdr3_aa: CASSGLAGPSYEQYF
j_call: TRBJ2-3; d_call: NA; v_call: TRBV19; clone_size: NA; cdr3_nt: TGTGCCAGTAGAGGAACTGGCACAGATACGCAGTATTTT; cdr3_aa: CASRGTGTDTQYF
j_call: TRBJ2-7; d_call: NA; v_call: TRBV5-4; clone_size: many; cdr3_nt: TGTGCCAGCAGCTCGGACGGGGTGCGGCAGTACTTC; cdr3_aa: CASSSDGVRQYF
j_call: TRBJ2-4; d_call: NA; v_call: TRBV7-9; clone_size: few; cdr3_nt: TGTGCCAGCAGCCAATGGGGGACCCTAGCCAAAAACATTCAGTACTTC; cdr3_aa: CASSQWGTLAKNIQYF
j_call: TRBJ2-3; d_call: NA; v_call: TRBV28; clone_size: many; cdr3_nt: TGTGCCAGCAGTGAAAGAGCAGATACGCAGTATTTT; cdr3_aa: CASSERADTQYF
j_call: TRBJ1-6; d_call: TRBD1; v_call: TRBV28; clone_size: many; cdr3_nt: TGTGCCAGCAGTTGGGGGACAGAGGATAATTCACCCCTCCACTTT; cdr3_aa: CASSWGTEDNSPLHF
j_call: TRBJ2-3; d_call: TRBD2; v_call: TRBV7-7; clone_size: few; cdr3_nt: TGTGCTAGCAGCCCGACCCGAGGACTAGCGGGAGTCGCGGATACGCAGTATTTT; cdr3_aa: CASSPTRGLAGVADTQYF
j_call: TRBJ2-7; d_call: NA; v_call: TRBV5-3; clone_size: NA; cdr3_nt: TGTGCCAGCGCATCCGTAGCCAATTCCTACGAGCAGTACTTC; cdr3_aa: CASASVANSYEQYF
j_call: TRBJ2-3; d_call: NA; v_call: TRBV6-2/TRBV6-3; clone_size: NA; cdr3_nt: TGTGCCAGCAGGTTATTAGCTACGCAGTATTTT; cdr3_aa: CASRLLATQYF
j_call: TRBJ1-5; d_call: NA; v_call: TRBV2; clone_size: NA; cdr3_nt: TGTGCCAGCAGTCTCCGACAGAATCGTAGCAATCAGCCCCTGCATTTT; cdr3_aa: CASSLRQNRSNQPLHF
j_call: TRBJ2-2; d_call: NA; v_call: TRBV7-9; clone_size: NA; cdr3_nt: TGTGCCAGCAGCTTGGGTGAATCTTGGGCAGAGAACACCGGGGAGCTGTTTTTT; cdr3_aa: CASSLGESWAENTGELFF
j_call: TRBJ2-3; d_call: TRBD2; v_call: TRBV9; clone_size: many; cdr3_nt: TGTGCCAGCTCTAGCGGGCTCACAGATACGCAGTATTTT; cdr3_aa: CASSSGLTDTQYF
j_call: TRBJ2-2; d_call: TRBD1; v_call: TRBV12-3/TRBV12-4; clone_size: few; cdr3_nt: TGTGCCAGCAGTATGGGACAGAGAGTGAACACCGGGGAGCTGTTTTTT; cdr3_aa: CASSMGQRVNTGELFF
j_call: TRBJ2-2; d_call: TRBD2; v_call: TRBV7-9; clone_size: NA; cdr3_nt: TGCGCCAGCAGCTCCTCGGAGCGGGGGGGCCGCGTGACGAACACCGGGGAGCTGTTTTTT; cdr3_aa: CASSSSERGGRVTNTGELFF
j_call: TRBJ1-1; d_call: NA; v_call: TRBV11-3; clone_size: NA; cdr3_nt: TGTGCCAGCAGCTTAAAGAGAGGGGAAGCTTTCTTT; cdr3_aa: CASSLKRGEAFF
j_call: TRBJ1-1; d_call: NA; v_call: TRBV27; clone_size: NA; cdr3_nt: TGTGCCAGCAGCCCGGCTCTTCCGAACACTGAAGCTTTCTTT; cdr3_aa: CASSPALPNTEAFF
j_call: TRBJ2-3; d_call: NA; v_call: TRBV9; clone_size: NA; cdr3_nt: TGTGCCTGCAGCCCCCCCGAGCGGCCAGATACGCAGTATTTT; cdr3_aa: CACSPPERPDTQYF
j_call: TRBJ2-7; d_call: NA; v_call: TRBV20-1; clone_size: many; cdr3_nt: TGCAGTGCTACAAAGGGATACGAGCAGTACTTC; cdr3_aa: CSATKGYEQYF
j_call: TRBJ2-3; d_call: NA; v_call: TRBV28; clone_size: many; cdr3_nt: TGTGCCAGCAGTTATGGAACAGCAGATACGCAGTATTTT; cdr3_aa: CASSYGTADTQYF
j_call: TRBJ1-1; d_call: NA; v_call: TRBV7-9; clone_size: few; cdr3_nt: TGTGCCAGCAGCTTTTTTGGGACCACTGAAGCTTTCTTT; cdr3_aa: CASSFFGTTEAFF
j_call: TRBJ1-1; d_call: NA; v_call: TRBV6-2/TRBV6-3; clone_size: NA; cdr3_nt: TGTGCCAGCAGCTCGTCGGGACTGAGACTGGAGAACACTGAAGCTTTCTTT; cdr3_aa: CASSSSGLRLENTEAFF
j_call: TRBJ1-2; d_call: TRBD1; v_call: TRBV12-3/TRBV12-4; clone_size: NA; cdr3_nt: TGTGCCAGCAGCCCGACAGGGAACTCCGACTACACCTTC; cdr3_aa: CASSPTGNSDYTF
j_call: TRBJ2-3; d_call: NA; v_call: TRBV6-6; clone_size: few; cdr3_nt: TGTGCCAGCACAGTTGAAAGGGATACGCAGTATTTT; cdr3_aa: CASTVERDTQYF
j_call: TRBJ2-7; d_call: NA; v_call: TRBV27; clone_size: few; cdr3_nt: TGTGCCAGCAGTTTGAATGGGGACCACGAGCAGTACTTC; cdr3_aa: CASSLNGDHEQYF
j_call: TRBJ1-5; d_call: NA; v_call: TRBV7-2; clone_size: few; cdr3_nt: TGTGCCAGCAGCTTAACAGGGTTTACGCTTGGCAATCAGCCCCAGCATTTT; cdr3_aa: CASSLTGFTLGNQPQHF
j_call: TRBJ2-5; d_call: TRBD2; v_call: TRBV27; clone_size: NA; cdr3_nt: TGTGCCAGCAGTGGGTCGACTAGCGGGATTTTTGAGACCCAGTACTTC; cdr3_aa: CASSGSTSGIFETQYF
j_call: TRBJ2-2; d_call: NA; v_call: TRBV19; clone_size: NA; cdr3_nt: TGTGCCAGTGCGACGGCTTCAAACACCGGGGAGCTGTTTTTT; cdr3_aa: CASATASNTGELFF
j_call: TRBJ2-3; d_call: NA; v_call: TRBV29-1; clone_size: many; cdr3_nt: TGCAGCGTAGACCGGGAGCGGGGCACAGATACGCAGTATTTT; cdr3_aa: CSVDRERGTDTQYF
j_call: TRBJ2-1; d_call: TRBD2; v_call: TRBV9; clone_size: NA; cdr3_nt: TGTGCCAGCAGCGTCGGGACTAGTCACAATGAGCAGTTCTTC; cdr3_aa: CASSVGTSHNEQFF
j_call: TRBJ2-7; d_call: TRBD1; v_call: TRBV28; clone_size: NA; cdr3_nt: TGTGCCAGCAGCGACAGGGGAGCCTCCTACGAGCAGTACTTC; cdr3_aa: CASSDRGASYEQYF
j_call: TRBJ1-1; d_call: NA; v_call: TRBV9; clone_size: many; cdr3_nt: TGTGCCAGCAGCCCATTCCAGGGGAACACTGAAGCTTTCTTT; cdr3_aa: CASSPFQGNTEAFF
j_call: TRBJ2-7; d_call: NA; v_call: TRBV10-3; clone_size: few; cdr3_nt: TGTGCCATCAGCAGCGGGCCCTACGAGCAGTACTTC; cdr3_aa: CAISSGPYEQYF
j_call: TRBJ2-1; d_call: TRBD2; v_call: TRBV7-3; clone_size: NA; cdr3_nt: TGTGCCAGCAGCTTAAGTAATGTAGCGGGAGGGGAGCAGTTCTTC; cdr3_aa: CASSLSNVAGGEQFF
j_call: TRBJ2-3; d_call: NA; v_call: TRBV11-2; clone_size: NA; cdr3_nt: TGTGCCAGCAGCTCCCCGAGCCTGCGTAGCACAGATACGCAGTATTTT; cdr3_aa: CASSSPSLRSTDTQYF
j_call: TRBJ1-2; d_call: NA; v_call: TRBV6-2/TRBV6-3; clone_size: few; cdr3_nt: TGTGCCAGCAGACTTCCCATCTGGTCAGCTAACTATGGCTACACCTTC; cdr3_aa: CASRLPIWSANYGYTF
j_call: TRBJ2-2; d_call: NA; v_call: TRBV7-6; clone_size: few; cdr3_nt: TGTGCCAGCAGCTTACTGAGGGTGGACACCGGGGAGCTGTTTTTT; cdr3_aa: CASSLLRVDTGELFF
j_call: TRBJ1-2; d_call: TRBD1; v_call: TRBV27; clone_size: NA; cdr3_nt: TGTGCCAGCAGTTTTTCCAGGGGGCCCTATGGCTACACCTTC; cdr3_aa: CASSFSRGPYGYTF
j_call: TRBJ2-5; d_call: TRBD2; v_call: TRBV20-1; clone_size: NA; cdr3_nt: TGCAGTGCCCCCGGGTTGAGCGGGAGGTATCGAGAGACCCAGTACTTC; cdr3_aa: CSAPGLSGRYRETQYF
j_call: TRBJ1-4; d_call: TRBD1; v_call: TRBV9; clone_size: NA; cdr3_nt: TGTGCCAGCAGCGTCGAGGGGACAGTTAATGAAAAACTGTTTTTT; cdr3_aa: CASSVEGTVNEKLFF
j_call: TRBJ2-3; d_call: NA; v_call: TRBV7-9; clone_size: many; cdr3_nt: TGTGCCAGCAGCTTAGTTGGGGCCCTCACAGATACGCAGTATTTT; cdr3_aa: CASSLVGALTDTQYF